The following is a TCR beta chain sequence with its context. The record originates from a study of human T cells and chemical hapten exposure. On the study more broadly: TCR yields per sample varied, mainly owing to small pooled library volume differences.

The time point was: patch test 3, about 24 weeks after DPC sensitization. Sample treatment: therapeutic diphenylcyclopropenone sensitization with weekly scalp DPC. Individual cDNA molecules received unique molecular identifiers in the library. MiXCR, run by TCRdb on the RACE reads, gives a single entry per CDR3 protein. Of 180,000 or so distinct CDR3 sequences in the sample, around a quarter are singletons; the top ten hold 2% to 2.5%. The TCR originated in a woman aged 40 to 50 with alopecia areata. Some clones in this sample may be carry-over from other donors' samples. This material consisted of whole blood, taken in connection with sensitization to the hapten diphenylcyclopropenone (DPC).

CDR3 sequence (DNA): TGTGCCACCAGTGTAGGAGGGCAGGCCGACTACAATGAGCAGTTCTTC. Amino acids: CATSVGGQADYNEQFF. The chain has TRBV24-1 and TRBJ2-1; perhaps TRBD2 as D (6 bases). The CDR3 runs 16 residues. Germline V lookup: CDR1 KGHDR, CDR2 SFDVKD. With 5 bases removed from V and 3 bases from J, the gap between germline ends came to 16 bases.